This TCR beta chain was observed in a study of blood T cell repertoires in COVID-19. At the level of the study: The United States, Italy and Spain provided the acute and convalescent COVID-19 samples. From T cells, B-cell-depleted T cells, or PBMCs came the material, which was cDNA or gDNA.

The CDR3 contains 14 residues. After removal of 5 bases from V and 5 bases from J, the junction contained 4 bases not matched to a gene. Germline V lookup: CDR1 MNHEY, CDR2 SVGAGI. Authors' methods: Quantification of nucleated cells was approximated via reference gene primer amplification. Sequenced by immunoSEQ multiplex PCR; TCRdb stores in-frame clones only, minus some. That table supplies the V and J calls and clone size; D and trimming were determined from the DNA. The sample gives 140,000 or so clones, approximately 86% of which show up once; roughly 5.4% is in the top ten. This clone has just one count.

This TCR was sampled from a human donor in a cohort sampled during active COVID-19. The sample comprised peripheral blood. The chain links TRBV6-5 to TRBJ1-1; 11 nucleotides match TRBD1. This CDR3 is CASSTGQGGTEAFF. The CDR3 DNA reads TGTGCCAGCAGTACGGGACAGGGGGGGACTGAAGCTTTCTTT.